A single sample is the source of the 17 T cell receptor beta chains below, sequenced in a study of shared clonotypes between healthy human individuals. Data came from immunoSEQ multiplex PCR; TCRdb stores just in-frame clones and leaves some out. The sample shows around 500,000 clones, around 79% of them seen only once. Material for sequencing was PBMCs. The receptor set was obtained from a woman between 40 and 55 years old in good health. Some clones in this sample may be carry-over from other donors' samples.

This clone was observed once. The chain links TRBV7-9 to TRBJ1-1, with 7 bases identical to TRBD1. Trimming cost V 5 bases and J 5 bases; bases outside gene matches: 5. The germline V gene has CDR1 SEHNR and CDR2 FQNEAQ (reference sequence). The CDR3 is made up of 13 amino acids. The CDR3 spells CASSPTGVTEAFF. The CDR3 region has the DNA TGTGCCAGCAGCCCTACAGGGGTAACTGAAGCTTTCTTT.

The CDR3 loop is CASRGAGRDNYGYTF. The CDR3 region has the DNA TGTGCCAGCCGGGGGGCAGGGCGCGACAACTATGGCTACACCTTC. The chain has TRBV19 and TRBJ1-2, with a weak D call TRBD1 (6 bases). The germline V gene encodes CDR1 LNHDA and CDR2 SQIVND (reference sequence). V was shortened by 9 bases and J by 2 bases, with 19 bases between the two germline ends. This CDR3 contains 15 residues.

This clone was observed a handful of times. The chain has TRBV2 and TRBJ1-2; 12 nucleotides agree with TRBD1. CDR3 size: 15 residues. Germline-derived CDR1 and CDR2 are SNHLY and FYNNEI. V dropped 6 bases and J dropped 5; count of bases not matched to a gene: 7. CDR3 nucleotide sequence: TGTGCCAGCAGCTATGGGACAGGGGGCCGGTATGGCTACACCTTC. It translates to CASSYGTGGRYGYTF.

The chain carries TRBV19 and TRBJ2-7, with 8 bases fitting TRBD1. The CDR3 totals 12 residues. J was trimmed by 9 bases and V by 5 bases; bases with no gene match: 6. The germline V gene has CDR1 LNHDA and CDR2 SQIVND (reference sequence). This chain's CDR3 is CASSEQGDWQYF. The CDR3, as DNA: TGTGCCAGTAGTGAACAGGGGGATTGGCAGTACTTC.

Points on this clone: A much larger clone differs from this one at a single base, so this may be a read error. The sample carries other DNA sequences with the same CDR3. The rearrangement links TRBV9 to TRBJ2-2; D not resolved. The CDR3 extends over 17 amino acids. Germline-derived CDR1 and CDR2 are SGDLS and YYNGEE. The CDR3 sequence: CASSVGWVGRNTGELFF. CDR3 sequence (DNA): TGTGCCAGCAGTGTAGGTTGGGTCGGCAGGAACACCGGGGAGCTGTTTTTT.

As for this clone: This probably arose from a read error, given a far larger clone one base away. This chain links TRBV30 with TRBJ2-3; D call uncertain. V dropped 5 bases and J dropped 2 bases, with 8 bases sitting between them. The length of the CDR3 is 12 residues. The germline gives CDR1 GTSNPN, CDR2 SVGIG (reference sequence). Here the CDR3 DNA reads TGTGCCTGGGGTACGGCCACAGATACGCAGTATTTT. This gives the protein CAWGTATDTQYF.

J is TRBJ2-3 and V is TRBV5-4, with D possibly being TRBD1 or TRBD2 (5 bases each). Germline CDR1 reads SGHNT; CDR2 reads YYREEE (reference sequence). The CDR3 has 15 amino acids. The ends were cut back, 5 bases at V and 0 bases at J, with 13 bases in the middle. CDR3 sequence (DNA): TGTGCCAGCAGTGAGGGACCCGCTAGCACAGATACGCAGTATTTT. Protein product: CASSEGPASTDTQYF.

CDR3 amino acids: CARSLSSAGIDPFFPQETQYF. Here the CDR3 DNA reads TGTGCCAGAAGCTTGTCCTCGGCAGGGATCGACCCGTTTTTCCCCCAAGAGACCCAGTACTTC. The chain carries TRBV5-3 and TRBJ2-5; D might be TRBD1 (5 bases). TRBV5-3 is reported as an ORF; its role is uncertain. Trimming shortened V by 1 base and J by 1 base, and 29 bases separated the two germline ends. This CDR3 comprises 21 residues.

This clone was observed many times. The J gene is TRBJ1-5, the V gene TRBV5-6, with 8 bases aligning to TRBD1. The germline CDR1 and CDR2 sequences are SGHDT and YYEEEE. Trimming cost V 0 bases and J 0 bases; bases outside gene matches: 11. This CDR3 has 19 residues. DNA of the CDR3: TGTGCCAGCAGCTTGGGGAGAGGGACAGGAGTGTATAGCAATCAGCCCCAGCATTTT. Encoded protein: CASSLGRGTGVYSNQPQHF.

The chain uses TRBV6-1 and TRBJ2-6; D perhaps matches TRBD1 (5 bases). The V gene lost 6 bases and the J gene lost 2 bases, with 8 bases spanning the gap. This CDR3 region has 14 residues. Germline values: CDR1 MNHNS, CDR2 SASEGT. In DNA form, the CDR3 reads TGTGCCAGCAGAGCAGGGACTGGGGCCAACGTCCTGACTTTC. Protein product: CASRAGTGANVLTF.

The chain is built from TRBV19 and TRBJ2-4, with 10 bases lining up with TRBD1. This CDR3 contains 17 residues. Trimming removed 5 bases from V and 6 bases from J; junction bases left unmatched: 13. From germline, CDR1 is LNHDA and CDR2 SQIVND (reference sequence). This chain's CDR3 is CASSPPRGGQGGNIQYF. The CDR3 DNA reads TGTGCCAGTAGTCCCCCTAGGGGTGGACAGGGGGGAAACATTCAGTACTTC.

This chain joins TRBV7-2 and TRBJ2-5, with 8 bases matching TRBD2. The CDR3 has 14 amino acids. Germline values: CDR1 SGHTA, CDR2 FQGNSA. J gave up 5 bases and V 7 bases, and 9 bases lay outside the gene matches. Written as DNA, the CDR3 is TGTGCCAGCAAAAAGACACGGGAGGGGGAGACCCAGTACTTC. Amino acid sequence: CASKKTREGETQYF.

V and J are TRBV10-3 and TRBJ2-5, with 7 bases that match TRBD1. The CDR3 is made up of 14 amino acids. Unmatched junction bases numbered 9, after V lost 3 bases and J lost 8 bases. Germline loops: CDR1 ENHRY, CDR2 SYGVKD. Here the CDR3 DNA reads TGTGCCATCAGTGACTCGACAGGGCGGCTAACCCAGTACTTC. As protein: CAISDSTGRLTQYF.

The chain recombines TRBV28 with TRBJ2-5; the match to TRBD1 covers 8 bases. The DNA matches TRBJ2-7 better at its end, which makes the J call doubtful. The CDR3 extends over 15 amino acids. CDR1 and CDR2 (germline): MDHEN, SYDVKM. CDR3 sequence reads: CASSLGDRRAYEQYF. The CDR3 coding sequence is TGTGCCAGCAGTTTAGGGGACAGGCGAGCCTACGAGCAGTACTTC.

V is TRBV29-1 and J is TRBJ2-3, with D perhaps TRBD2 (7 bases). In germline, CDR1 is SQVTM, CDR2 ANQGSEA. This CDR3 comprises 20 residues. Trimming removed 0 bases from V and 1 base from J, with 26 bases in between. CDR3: CSVEDRGASGRSRGTDTQYF. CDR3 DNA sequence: TGCAGCGTTGAAGATCGGGGGGCTAGCGGAAGATCCCGGGGCACAGATACGCAGTATTTT.

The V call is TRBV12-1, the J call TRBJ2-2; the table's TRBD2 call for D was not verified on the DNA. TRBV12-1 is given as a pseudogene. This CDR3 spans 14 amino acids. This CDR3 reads CASSSGWSTGELFF. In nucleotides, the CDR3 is TGTGCCAGCAGCTCCGGATGGAGCACCGGGGAGCTGTTTTTT.

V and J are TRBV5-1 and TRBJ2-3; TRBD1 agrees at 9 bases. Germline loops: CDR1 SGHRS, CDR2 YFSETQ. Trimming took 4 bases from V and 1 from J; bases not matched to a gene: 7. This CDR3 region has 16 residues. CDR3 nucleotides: TGCGCCAGCAGCGTAGGGGACAGGGATGGCACAGATACGCAGTATTTT. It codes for CASSVGDRDGTDTQYF.